The sequence of this T cell receptor (beta chain) was determined in a study of HIV-infected children after antiretroviral therapy interruption. RNA-based 3' RACE libraries used unique molecular identifiers. TCRdb fed the 3' RACE reads into MiXCR, producing one record per CDR3 protein. The profile covers about 89,000 distinct CDR3 sequences, with under 8% appearing a single time and roughly 1.1% taken by the ten largest. In this sample, this clonotype turned up many times. Sample treatment: PENTA 11 planned treatment interruption arm or continuous ART arm. V shed 3 bases and J 0 bases; nucleotides not matched to a gene: 7. Germline V gene lookup returns CDR1 SQVTM and CDR2 ANQGSEA. CDR3 size: 15 residues.

The sequence was collected from a pool of human donors with HIV. Sequenced here: CD45RA+ CD4+ T cells from PBMCs, pooled from several time points, sampled from a donor given antiretroviral therapy, either interrupted or continuous. Subset indicated: naive CD4+ CD45RA+ CD45RO- T cells. This sequence joins TRBV29-1 and TRBJ1-1; 7 bases fit TRBD1. The CDR3 sequence: CSVDGIRGVNTEAFF. The CDR3 DNA follows: TGCAGCGTTGACGGTATCAGGGGGGTGAACACTGAAGCTTTCTTT.